This T cell receptor (beta chain) was recorded in a study of blood T cell repertoires in COVID-19. Whole-study context: Donors in the United States, Italy and Spain gave samples during acute or convalescent COVID-19. PBMCs, B-cell-depleted T cells, or T cells were the source of the cDNA or gDNA that made up the material.

The CDR3 covers 13 residues. The V gene's germline CDR1 is SGHNT and CDR2 YYREEE (reference sequence). The V gene end was trimmed by 6 bases and the J gene end by 8 bases; junction bases not matched to a gene: 9. Under the authors' procedure: Counts of nucleated cells, estimated from reference gene primer amplification, were obtained. TCRdb keeps only in-frame clones here, not all; method: immunoSEQ multiplex PCR. Clone size and the V and J calls come from that table; the DNA yielded D and trimming. The sample lists 360,000 or so clones; approximately 89% were seen once. Patients at the Seattle site were enrolled during active infection and followed longitudinally.

Material for sequencing was peripheral blood. V usage is TRBV5-4 and J usage is TRBJ1-2; 8 positions match TRBD1. The TCR was taken from a woman aged 55-75 years with COVID-19, enrolled during active disease. The CDR3 DNA reads as TGTGCCAGCACCCCAGGATCAGGGGGCGGCTACACCTTC. This translates into CASTPGSGGGYTF.